A selection of T cell receptor beta chains follows, all from one sample in a study of blood T cell repertoires in COVID-19. Sequencing used immunoSEQ multiplex PCR; TCRdb keeps in-frame clones, though not all of them. Of around 89,000 clones listed, about 91% were seen once; the top ten hold 0.47%. The sequencing input was peripheral blood. These receptors came from a man aged 55 to 70 with acute or convalescent COVID-19. Both conserved end residues are part of each CDR3. Fields, in order: V gene, D gene, J gene, clone size, CDR3 DNA, CDR3 protein. D genes are given only for firm matches. Some rows mark clone size as missing; the rest say once, few, many or name a class of expanded clone.

TRBV5-1	TRBD1	TRBJ1-5	NA	TGCGCCAGCAGCCCGACAGGGGGCAATAGCAATCAGCCCCAGCATTTT	CASSPTGGNSNQPQHF
TRBV10-3	TRBD2	TRBJ2-3	NA	TGTGCCATCAGTGAGTCTGGTCTAGCGGGAGGCTTAGATACGCAGTATTTT	CAISESGLAGGLDTQYF
TRBV18	NA	TRBJ2-5	NA	TGTGCCAGCTCACGGTCCCAGGAAGAGACCCAGTACTTC	CASSRSQEETQYF
TRBV6-5	TRBD1	TRBJ1-1	NA	TGTGCCAGCAGTCCCCAAACAGGGGGCACTGAAGCTTTCTTT	CASSPQTGGTEAFF
TRBV5-1	TRBD1	TRBJ1-1	NA	TGCGCCAGCAGCCAGGCACCGGGACAGGTGACTGAAGCTTTCTTT	CASSQAPGQVTEAFF
TRBV4-2	NA	TRBJ2-7	NA	TGTGCCAGCAGCCAAGACAGGTACGAGCAGTACTTC	CASSQDRYEQYF
TRBV7-3	NA	TRBJ2-3	NA	TGTGCCACACACCGACTGGGCACAGATACGCAGTATTTT	CATHRLGTDTQYF
TRBV27	TRBD1	TRBJ2-2	NA	TGTGCCAGCAGTTTGCTGAAAACCGGGACAGGGGCCGGGGAGCTGTTTTTT	CASSLLKTGTGAGELFF
TRBV5-5	NA	TRBJ1-3	NA	TGTGCCAGCAGCTTGGGCCAGTTCTCTGGAAACACCATATATTTT	CASSLGQFSGNTIYF
TRBV7-2	NA	TRBJ1-2	NA	TGTGCCAGCAGCCCCAGTTCCGGGTTGCCAGGGGCCTATGGCTACACCTTC	CASSPSSGLPGAYGYTF
TRBV5-5	TRBD1	TRBJ1-3	NA	TGTGCCAGCAGCTTGGTCGTGACAGGGGTTGTCACCATATATTTT	CASSLVVTGVVTIYF
TRBV4-2	NA	TRBJ1-4	NA	TGTGCCAGCAGCCAAGAGTCAGGAAGGCATCGTGAAAAACTGTTTTTT	CASSQESGRHREKLFF
TRBV5-1	TRBD2	TRBJ2-5	NA	TGCGCCAGCAGCTGGGGATTAGCGGGGAATGGCGAGACCCAGTACTTC	CASSWGLAGNGETQYF
TRBV11-2	NA	TRBJ2-2	NA	TGTGCCAGCAGCGCTAGACTACCGTCTACCGGGGAGCTGTTTTTT	CASSARLPSTGELFF
TRBV10-1	TRBD2	TRBJ2-3	NA	TGCGCCAGCAGCCCCGGGCCAGCGGGAAACTCAGATACGCAGTATTTT	CASSPGPAGNSDTQYF
TRBV28	TRBD1	TRBJ1-1	NA	TGTGCCAGCACACCATCGACAGGGGGTACGGCTGAAGCTTTCTTT	CASTPSTGGTAEAFF
TRBV9	TRBD1	TRBJ1-1	NA	TGTGCCAGCAGTGGACAGGGTTCGAACACTGAAGCTTTCTTT	CASSGQGSNTEAFF
TRBV9	NA	TRBJ2-7	few	TGTGCCAGCAGCGTAGGGGACTTTTCCTACGAGCAGTACTTC	CASSVGDFSYEQYF
TRBV5-5	TRBD2	TRBJ2-5	NA	TGTGCCAGCAGCTACGGACTAGCGGGTCAAGAGACCCAGTACTTC	CASSYGLAGQETQYF
TRBV7-9	NA	TRBJ2-7	NA	TGTGCCAGCAGCCTATCGGGGAGTTCCTACGAGCAGTACTTC	CASSLSGSSYEQYF
TRBV5-8	TRBD1	TRBJ1-1	NA	TGTGCCAGCAGCGCGGGACAGCCGGTTTTGAACACTGAAGCTTTCTTT	CASSAGQPVLNTEAFF
TRBV19	NA	TRBJ1-4	NA	TGTGCCAGTAGTCCCCGGACAGCAACTAATGAAAAACTGTTTTTT	CASSPRTATNEKLFF
TRBV9	NA	TRBJ1-6	NA	TGTGCCAGCAGCGAGAGCCACAGGGATTCACCCCTCCACTTT	CASSESHRDSPLHF
TRBV2	NA	TRBJ2-3	NA	TGTGCCGATGGGGGGACCGTTTCTACAGATACGCAGTATTTT	CADGGTVSTDTQYF
TRBV27	TRBD1	TRBJ2-2	NA	TGTGCCAGCAGTTTAAGCGGGACCAGGACAGGGGAGAAGGCCGGGGAGCTGTTTTTT	CASSLSGTRTGEKAGELFF
TRBV27	NA	TRBJ1-2	NA	TGTGCCAGCAGTTATTTTACAGGTCGTAGGGGCTACACCTTC	CASSYFTGRRGYTF
TRBV6-2/TRBV6-3	NA	TRBJ1-1	NA	TGTGCCAGCAGTCAAACACGACAGACAAACACTGAAGCTTTCTTT	CASSQTRQTNTEAFF
TRBV30	NA	TRBJ1-2	NA	TGTGCCTGGAGTCCTCAGGGGACCACCTATGGCTACACCTTC	CAWSPQGTTYGYTF
TRBV15	TRBD1	TRBJ2-1	NA	TGTGCCACCAGCAGAGGGGGACAGGGGAGGACTAATGAGCAGTTCTTC	CATSRGGQGRTNEQFF
TRBV7-2	NA	TRBJ1-1	NA	TGTGCCAGCAGCTTAGCCGGGACACCGAACACTGAAGCTTTCTTT	CASSLAGTPNTEAFF